Listed below are T cell receptor beta chains from one sample, sequenced in a study of T cells in Graves' hyperthyroidism and ophthalmopathy. One entry per CDR3 protein results from TCRdb running MiXCR on the multiplex PCR reads. Of 360,000 or so distinct CDR3 sequences detected, over 12% appear once; the ten largest clones hold roughly a fifth. Sequenced input: blood. These receptors all stem from a woman aged 55 to 70 with Graves' ophthalmopathy. CDR3s include the opening cysteine and the closing phenylalanine or tryptophan. The order of the fields is V gene, clone size, J gene, D gene, CDR3 DNA, CDR3 protein. D genes are given only for firm matches. The listing skips clone size in some rows; elsewhere it reads once, few, many or a size class.

TRBV24-1,-,TRBJ2-2,TRBD1,TGTGCCACCAGTGATGTGGACAGGGGATACACCGGGGAGCTGTTTTTT,CATSDVDRGYTGELFF
TRBV6-6,few,TRBJ2-3,TRBD2,TGTGCCAGCAGTTACTCGCTAGCGGCAACCAGCACAGATACGCAGTATTTT,CASSYSLAATSTDTQYF
TRBV28,many,TRBJ2-1,-,TGTGCCAGCAGCCCCTTAAGCTCCTACAATGAGCAGTTCTTC,CASSPLSSYNEQFF
TRBV6-2/TRBV6-3,-,TRBJ2-1,-,TGTGCCAGCAGTTACTCGCACGGGACGTCCTACAATGAGCAGTTCTTC,CASSYSHGTSYNEQFF
TRBV7-8,-,TRBJ1-1,-,TGTGCCAGCAGCTTAGAGGCAGATATGAACACTGAAGCTTTCTTT,CASSLEADMNTEAFF
TRBV2,many,TRBJ2-3,TRBD1,TGTGCCAGCAGCCCACAGGGGATAGGTACAGATACGCAGTATTTT,CASSPQGIGTDTQYF
TRBV7-9,-,TRBJ2-2,-,TGTGCCAGCAGCTTAAGGAGGGGGGGCCCCTCGAACACCGGGGAGCTGTTTTTT,CASSLRRGGPSNTGELFF
TRBV29-1,few,TRBJ2-1,-,TGCAGCGTTCGTTCGCAGAGCCGCTCCTACAATGAGCAGTTCTTC,CSVRSQSRSYNEQFF
TRBV6-1,many,TRBJ2-5,TRBD1,TGTGCCAGCAGTTATACCGGGACAGGAAAGCAAGAGACCCAGTACTTC,CASSYTGTGKQETQYF
TRBV19,-,TRBJ1-2,-,TGTGCCACCCAACGGCAGGCGGCGGGTGGCTACACCTTC,CATQRQAAGGYTF
TRBV5-8,many,TRBJ2-3,-,TGTGCCAGCAGCTTTCCGGCAGATACGCAGTATTTT,CASSFPADTQYF
TRBV12-3/TRBV12-4,many,TRBJ2-2,-,TGTGCCAGCAGGTCGGAGGGCCGGGGCACCGGGGAGCTGTTTTTT,CASRSEGRGTGELFF
TRBV19,few,TRBJ2-7,TRBD1,TGTGCCAGTAGTATACCGGGACAGGGAATATACGAGCAGTACTTC,CASSIPGQGIYEQYF
TRBV4-1,-,TRBJ2-2,-,TGCGCCAGCAGCCAAGATAACGCGATAGCCGGGGAGCTGTTTTTT,CASSQDNAIAGELFF
TRBV10-3,few,TRBJ2-3,TRBD1,TGTGCCATCAGGACAGGGGAGGGCACAGATACGCAGTATTTT,CAIRTGEGTDTQYF
TRBV19,few,TRBJ2-1,TRBD1,TGTGCCAGTACAAGGGGACAGGGTCCGTACAATGAGCAGTTCTTC,CASTRGQGPYNEQFF
TRBV7-9,many,TRBJ2-7,-,TGTGCCAGCAGCTTAGTGCGCGGGCCCAACTACGAGCAGTACTTC,CASSLVRGPNYEQYF
TRBV3-1,many,TRBJ2-2,-,TGTGCCAGCAGCCAAGCGGGAACCGGGGAGCTGTTTTTT,CASSQAGTGELFF
TRBV5-5,few,TRBJ2-1,-,TGTGCCAGCAGCACGGGCCTAAATGAGCAGTTCTTC,CASSTGLNEQFF
TRBV7-2,many,TRBJ1-5,TRBD1,TGTGCCAGCAGTGGGACAGGGGGCCACCCTGGGGAGCCCCAGCATTTT,CASSGTGGHPGEPQHF
TRBV24-1,many,TRBJ2-3,-,TGTGCCACCAGTGAATTGAGCACAGATACGCAGTATTTT,CATSELSTDTQYF
TRBV25-1,-,TRBJ2-7,-,TGTGCCAGCAGTGCAAATAGGAGGACCTACGAGCAGTACTTC,CASSANRRTYEQYF
TRBV5-1,-,TRBJ2-3,TRBD2,TGCGCCAGCAGCTTGTCTCCTCTAGCGGGAGGTGCAGATACGCAGTATTTT,CASSLSPLAGGADTQYF
TRBV27,-,TRBJ2-1,-,TGTGCCAGCAGTTCAGCTCCCTCTCCTGAGCAGTTCTTC,CASSSAPSPEQFF
TRBV5-1,many,TRBJ1-2,-,TGCGCCAGCAGCTTGGAAGGGCAGTCTAACTATGGCTACACCTTC,CASSLEGQSNYGYTF
TRBV9,few,TRBJ2-7,-,TGTGCCAGCAGCGTGGGAACAGGGTCCGAGCAGTACTTC,CASSVGTGSEQYF
TRBV19,once,TRBJ2-5,-,TGTGCCAGTAGTACCATCCAGGGACTCCAAGAGACCCAGTACTTC,CASSTIQGLQETQYF
TRBV27,many,TRBJ2-7,TRBD2,TGTGCCAGCAGTTTTAGTGCGGGAGGAGTGTACGAGCAGTACTTC,CASSFSAGGVYEQYF
TRBV2,few,TRBJ2-1,TRBD2,TGTGCCAGCAGTGAGGTTAGCGGGAGTTACAATGAGCGGTTCTTC,CASSEVSGSYNERFF
TRBV5-1,many,TRBJ2-6,-,TGCGCCAGCAGCCTTGGGAGTACCGGGGCCAACGTCCTGACTTTC,CASSLGSTGANVLTF
TRBV4-1,few,TRBJ2-7,-,TGCGCCAGCAGCTTAGGACACGTTCGATACGAGCAGTACTTC,CASSLGHVRYEQYF
TRBV6-1,-,TRBJ1-2,-,TGTGCCAGCAGAAAGGAGGAACGGGACCTCTTCCTCTATGGCTACACCTTC,CASRKEERDLFLYGYTF
TRBV28,few,TRBJ2-1,TRBD2,TGTGCTAGCGGATCACTAGCGGGAGGTTGGAATGGGCAGTTCTTC,CASGSLAGGWNGQFF
TRBV11-2,-,TRBJ2-1,TRBD2,TGTGCCAGCAGCCTTAGCGGGAGGGACCACAATGAGCAGTTCTTC,CASSLSGRDHNEQFF
TRBV18,few,TRBJ2-1,-,TGTGCCAGCTCCTACGGGATACGGGGGACCCCCTACAATGAGCAGTTCTTC,CASSYGIRGTPYNEQFF
TRBV20-1,many,TRBJ2-5,TRBD1,TGCAGTGCTCATCCCGGGACAGGGGGCGGGGGTTTTCAAGAGACCCAGTACTTC,CSAHPGTGGGGFQETQYF
TRBV6-1,few,TRBJ2-7,TRBD1,TGTGCCAGCAGTGTACTGGACAGGGGGTCCTACGAGCAGTACTTC,CASSVLDRGSYEQYF
TRBV27,many,TRBJ2-7,-,TGTGCCAGCAGTTTATCCTCAGTCCGAGGATCCGAGCAGTACTTC,CASSLSSVRGSEQYF
TRBV25-1,few,TRBJ2-5,-,TGTGCCAGCAGTGAGGCTCCTCAGGCCTCGACGAAACAGTACTTC,CASSEAPQASTKQYF
TRBV30,many,TRBJ2-3,-,TGTGCCTGGAGTGTATGGGGCGGATCTAGCACAGATACGCAGTATTTT,CAWSVWGGSSTDTQYF
TRBV30,many,TRBJ2-3,TRBD2,TGTGCCTGTCCGGGACTACACACAGATACGCAGTATTTT,CACPGLHTDTQYF
TRBV28,many,TRBJ2-1,-,TGTGCCAGCAGGCGGAGGGTGGGCCCACATGAGCAGTTCTTC,CASRRRVGPHEQFF
TRBV5-1,many,TRBJ1-1,TRBD1,TGCGCCAGCAGCGTCGGACAGGGGGCCACTGAAGCTTTCTTT,CASSVGQGATEAFF
TRBV15,many,TRBJ1-1,-,TGTGCCACCAGCAGAGATTTGGCTGAAGCTTTCTTT,CATSRDLAEAFF
TRBV18,-,TRBJ1-5,-,TGTGCCAGCTTACCCGGGCAGTCGGAGCCCCAGCATTTT,CASLPGQSEPQHF
TRBV19,few,TRBJ2-7,-,TGTGCCAGTAGTATCAGGACCGACTCCTACGAGCAGTACTTC,CASSIRTDSYEQYF
TRBV28,many,TRBJ2-5,-,TGTGCCAGCAGTTTATGGCCAGGGAAAGAGACCCAGTACTTC,CASSLWPGKETQYF
TRBV18,-,TRBJ2-5,TRBD1,TGTGCCAGCTCACCACCGAGGACAGGGAGTCGGGCCCAGTACTTC,CASSPPRTGSRAQYF
TRBV11-2,many,TRBJ2-1,-,TGTGCCAGCAGCCCCATTCGGGGGAACTACAATGAGCAGTTCTTC,CASSPIRGNYNEQFF